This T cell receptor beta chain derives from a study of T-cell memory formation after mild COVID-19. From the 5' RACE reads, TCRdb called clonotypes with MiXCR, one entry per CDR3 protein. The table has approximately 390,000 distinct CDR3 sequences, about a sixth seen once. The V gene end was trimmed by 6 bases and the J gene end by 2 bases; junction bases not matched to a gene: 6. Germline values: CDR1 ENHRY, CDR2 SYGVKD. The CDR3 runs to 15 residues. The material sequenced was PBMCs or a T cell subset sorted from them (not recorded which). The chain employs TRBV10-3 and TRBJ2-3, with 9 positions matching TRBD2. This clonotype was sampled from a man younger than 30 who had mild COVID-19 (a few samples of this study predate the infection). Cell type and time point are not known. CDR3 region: CAIRPGLAPTDTQYF. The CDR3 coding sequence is TGTGCCATCAGGCCGGGACTAGCTCCCACAGATACGCAGTATTTT.